These 24 T cell receptor beta chains were sequenced from one sample in a study of T-cell reconstitution after alpha-beta-depleted transplantation in children. The library targeted TCRbeta and was prepared with unique molecular identifiers. TCRdb reprocessed the PCR reads with MiXCR, giving one entry per CDR3 protein. The data contain some 250,000 distinct CDR3 sequences, around 12% of them singletons. The material sequenced was PBMCs from the stem cell graft donor, taken from the stem cell graft. Receptors originate from a human donor who donated a stem cell graft to a child with acute lymphoblastic leukemia.

This clonotype was detected many times. The J gene is TRBJ1-5, the V gene TRBV7-2; D ambiguous. CDR3 length equals 16 residues. Trimming left V 0 bases short and J 2 bases short, with 11 bases between. Germline V CDR1 and CDR2: SGHTA, FQGNSA. This CDR3 reads CASSLALGEGNQPQHF. The DNA for the CDR3 is TGTGCCAGCAGCTTAGCTCTCGGGGAAGGCAATCAGCCCCAGCATTTT.

Many counts were recorded for this clonotype. The chain combines TRBV3-1 with TRBJ1-2; 7 bases agree with TRBD1. Germline loops: CDR1 LGHDT, CDR2 YNNKEL (reference sequence). The length of the CDR3 is 15 residues. V lost 2 bases to trimming and J lost 8 bases; unmatched junction nucleotides: 11. As DNA, the CDR3 is TGTGCCAGCAGCCAACGTCGTTTAGACAGGGAGGGCTACACCTTC. It yields the protein CASSQRRLDREGYTF.

This clonotype was found many times. The chain combines TRBV28 with TRBJ2-7, with 11 positions matching TRBD1. Germline V lookup: CDR1 MDHEN, CDR2 SYDVKM. With 5 bases clipped from V and 4 bases from J, the junction kept 10 bases outside the gene matches. CDR3 length: 16 residues. CDR3 DNA sequence: TGTGCCAGCAGTCGCAAGCTGGACAGGGGGCTTTACGAGCAGTACTTC. Its protein is CASSRKLDRGLYEQYF.

In the case of this clonotype: Mismatch with germline at one junction end may stem from a read error. The chain employs TRBV20-1 and TRBJ2-3, with a tentative D call TRBD2 (6 bases). The length of the CDR3 is 17 residues. Germline V gives CDR1 DFQATT, CDR2 SNEGSKA (reference sequence). Here the CDR3 DNA reads TGCTGTGCTAGAGATATTAATGAAGCGGGCCGCACAGATACGCAGTATTTT. Protein product: CCARDINEAGRTDTQYF.

This clonotype occurred a few times. The chain links TRBV5-1 to TRBJ2-7; a possible D gene is TRBD2 (6 bases). Trimming shortened V by 5 bases and J by 6 bases, and 9 bases separated the two germline ends. Germline CDR1 is SGHRS and CDR2 is YFSETQ. CDR3 length: 11 amino acids. CDR3 coding DNA: TGCGCCAGCAGGGAGGGACCCGAGCAGTACTTC. It codes for CASREGPEQYF.

This clonotype was counted at least ten times. V gene TRBV28 combines with J gene TRBJ2-5; 10 nucleotides match TRBD2. CDR3 size: 15 residues. V dropped 3 bases and J dropped 5; count of bases not matched to a gene: 6. Germline V gene sequence: CDR1 MDHEN, CDR2 SYDVKM. CDR3 in amino acids: CASSFSGRPHETQYF. CDR3 DNA: TGTGCCAGCAGTTTTAGCGGGAGGCCTCATGAGACCCAGTACTTC.

This clonotype was seen many times. This sequence joins TRBV7-2 and TRBJ2-3; D gene unclear. The CDR3 consists of 14 residues. With 7 bases removed from V and 0 bases from J, the gap between germline ends came to 11 bases. CDR1 is SGHTA, CDR2 FQGNSA, per germline. The CDR3 nucleotides read TGTGCCAGCACCCTCACCTCTAGCACAGATACGCAGTATTTT. This gives the protein CASTLTSSTDTQYF.

At least ten counts were recorded for this clonotype. The chain carries TRBV7-9 and TRBJ1-2; 7 bases map to TRBD1. The V gene end was trimmed by 5 bases and the J gene end by 7 bases; junction bases not matched to a gene: 19. In germline, CDR1 is SEHNR, CDR2 FQNEAQ (reference sequence). This CDR3 has 17 amino acids. CDR3 bases: TGTGCCAGCAGCGATTTAAACAGGGACAGTGGGGGAAGTGGCTACACCTTC. As protein: CASSDLNRDSGGSGYTF.

This chain uses TRBV20-1 with TRBJ2-1; 9 bases align to TRBD2. The V segment lost 3 bases and the J segment 2 bases; nucleotides outside the gene matches: 5. From germline, CDR1 is DFQATT and CDR2 SNEGSKA (reference sequence). This CDR3 has 15 amino acids. In DNA form, the CDR3 reads TGCAGTGCTAGTCTAGCGGGGCTTACCTACAATGAGCAGTTCTTC. Translated: CSASLAGLTYNEQFF.

This clonotype has more than one count but fewer than ten. The chain joins TRBV6-5 to TRBJ2-2; D gene unclear. The V end was cut by 2 bases, the J end by 1 base, with 14 bases between. Germline V gene sequence: CDR1 MNHEY, CDR2 SVGAGI. The CDR3 extends over 17 amino acids. DNA for the CDR3: TGTGCCAGCAGTTACATCGATGGTCGGCTGAACACCGGGGAGCTGTTTTTT. Residues: CASSYIDGRLNTGELFF.

This clonotype was recorded many times. The J gene is TRBJ2-7, the V gene TRBV27; 10 bases map to TRBD1. This CDR3 contains 15 residues. The J segment lost 6 bases and the V segment lost 4 bases, leaving 9 bases of the junction unmatched. Germline CDR1 MNHEY, CDR2 SMNVEV (reference sequence). CDR3 nucleotide sequence: TGTGCCAGCAGTTCAATGGGACAGGGGTATGGCGAGCAGTACTTC. As protein: CASSSMGQGYGEQYF.

This clonotype was recorded at least ten times. The chain employs TRBV2 and TRBJ2-7; D unresolved. V was cut by 0 bases and J by 2 bases, with 8 bases left in between. The length of the CDR3 is 14 residues. CDR1 and CDR2 from the germline V gene are SNHLY and FYNNEI. The CDR3 loop reads CASSEARSPYEQYF. The CDR3 DNA reads as TGTGCCAGCAGTGAAGCGCGGTCTCCCTACGAGCAGTACTTC.

This clonotype was seen at least ten times. The V and J genes are TRBV24-1 and TRBJ2-2, with D perhaps being TRBD1 or TRBD2 (5 bases each). The germline V and J ends were trimmed by 3 bases and 0 bases, with 13 bases remaining between them. Germline V gene data show CDR1 as KGHDR and CDR2 as SFDVKD. This CDR3 contains 17 residues. The CDR3 is CATSDTHGTANTGELFF. In nucleotides, the CDR3 is TGTGCCACCAGTGATACACACGGGACGGCGAACACCGGGGAGCTGTTTTTT.

This clonotype appeared a few times. V usage is TRBV12-3 or TRBV12-4 and J usage is TRBJ1-5; maybe TRBD1 (5 bases). V was trimmed by 6 bases and J by 3 bases, leaving 15 bases between them. The CDR3 is 15 residues long. CDR3: CASSLNAGINQPQHF. DNA of the CDR3: TGTGCCAGCAGCCTAAACGCAGGGATCAATCAGCCCCAGCATTTT.

Ten or more counts support this clonotype. The gene calls are TRBV6-2 or TRBV6-3 and TRBJ1-1; TRBD1 agrees at 7 bases. This CDR3 has 19 residues. The germline CDR1 and CDR2 sequences are MNHEY and SVGEGT. V lost 2 bases and J lost 2; bases outside the gene matches: 17. DNA of the CDR3: TGTGCCAGCAGTTACGACCTGGAGGGGCGCAGGGGGAAAAACACTGAAGCTTTCTTT. This gives the protein CASSYDLEGRRGKNTEAFF.

This clonotype has ten or more counts. The chain combines TRBV9 with TRBJ1-3; a possible D gene is TRBD1 (5 bases). This CDR3 is built from 15 residues. Germline V CDR1 and CDR2: SGDLS, YYNGEE. The V end lost 0 bases, the J end lost 0 bases, and 7 bases lay between the germline ends. CDR3 DNA: TGTGCCAGCAGCGTAGGAGGGACCTCTGGAAACACCATATATTTT. Translation: CASSVGGTSGNTIYF.

This clonotype appeared many times. The V and J genes are TRBV7-2 and TRBJ2-1; 8 nucleotides agree with TRBD1. V trimming: 0 bases; J trimming: 7 bases; junction bases outside the gene matches: 5. Germline values: CDR1 SGHTA, CDR2 FQGNSA. CDR3 length: 15 residues. CDR3 protein: CASSLAQGAVNEQFF. For the CDR3, the DNA is TGTGCCAGCAGCTTAGCGCAGGGGGCGGTAAATGAGCAGTTCTTC.

This clonotype has at least ten counts. The chain uses TRBV3-1 and TRBJ2-7, with TRBD1 matching over 8 bases. This CDR3 region has 13 residues. Germline trimming cut 2 bases from V and 9 bases from J; bases unmatched to any gene: 6. Germline loops: CDR1 LGHDT, CDR2 YNNKEL (reference sequence). For the CDR3, the DNA is TGTGCCAGCAGCCAAACGACAGGGGACGGGCAGTACTTC. It is translated as CASSQTTGDGQYF.

This clonotype was picked up many times. The chain uses TRBV29-1 and TRBJ2-7; 8 bases align to TRBD1. V was pared by 6 bases and J by 3 bases, with 7 bases of the junction left unmatched. The CDR3 is 13 residues long. The V gene's germline CDR1 is SQVTM and CDR2 ANQGSEA. CDR3 residues: CSVRGTGFYEQYF. CDR3 in DNA: TGCAGCGTGAGAGGGACAGGCTTCTACGAGCAGTACTTC.

The sample holds many counts of this clonotype. The V and J genes are TRBV7-6 and TRBJ1-1, with a weak D call TRBD1 (5 bases). There are 15 residues in the CDR3. V dropped 2 bases and J dropped 1 base, with 11 bases sitting between them. Looked up from germline, CDR1 is SGHVS and CDR2 is FNYEAQ. The CDR3 here is CASSLPGHPNTEAFF. CDR3 sequence (DNA): TGTGCCAGCAGCTTACCTGGACACCCGAACACTGAAGCTTTCTTT.

This clonotype was observed a few times. This CDR3 reads CSVEPRGWGEQFF. The CDR3 bases are TGCAGCGTTGAACCCAGGGGGTGGGGTGAGCAGTTCTTC. The genes are TRBV29-1 and TRBJ2-1; 7 positions agree with TRBD1. The trim removed 2 bases at V and 9 bases at J, leaving 7 bases unmatched. Germline CDR1 SQVTM, CDR2 ANQGSEA. The length of the CDR3 is 13 residues.

This clonotype was found many times. The chain links TRBV14 to TRBJ2-3; 9 nucleotides line up with TRBD1. After removal of 5 bases from V and 2 bases from J, the junction contained 5 bases not matched to a gene. The CDR3 is made up of 15 amino acids. Germline V gene data show CDR1 as SGHDN and CDR2 as FVKESK. The CDR3 sequence is CASSLRTGATDTQYF. As DNA, the CDR3 is TGTGCCAGCAGCTTACGGACAGGGGCCACAGATACGCAGTATTTT.

This clonotype was detected ten times or more. The V call is TRBV14, the J call TRBJ2-2, with a weak D call TRBD2 (6 bases). Per germline, CDR1 SGHDN and CDR2 FVKESK. Trimming cost V 6 bases and J 4 bases, with 15 bases left between them. The CDR3 covers 15 residues. In nucleotides, the CDR3 is TGTGCCAGCAGACGTCTGGAGGGTACCACCGGGGAGCTGTTTTTT. This sequence encodes CASRRLEGTTGELFF.

This clonotype was recorded a few times. The chain has TRBV10-3 and TRBJ2-4; 13 bases map to TRBD2. The CDR3 extends over 18 amino acids. V was pared by 3 bases and J by 2 bases, with 7 bases of the junction left unmatched. CDR1 ENHRY and CDR2 SYGVKD come from the germline V gene. The CDR3 reads CAISDAGTSGEPKNIQYF. The CDR3 DNA reads as TGTGCCATCAGTGACGCAGGGACTAGCGGGGAACCCAAAAACATTCAGTACTTC.